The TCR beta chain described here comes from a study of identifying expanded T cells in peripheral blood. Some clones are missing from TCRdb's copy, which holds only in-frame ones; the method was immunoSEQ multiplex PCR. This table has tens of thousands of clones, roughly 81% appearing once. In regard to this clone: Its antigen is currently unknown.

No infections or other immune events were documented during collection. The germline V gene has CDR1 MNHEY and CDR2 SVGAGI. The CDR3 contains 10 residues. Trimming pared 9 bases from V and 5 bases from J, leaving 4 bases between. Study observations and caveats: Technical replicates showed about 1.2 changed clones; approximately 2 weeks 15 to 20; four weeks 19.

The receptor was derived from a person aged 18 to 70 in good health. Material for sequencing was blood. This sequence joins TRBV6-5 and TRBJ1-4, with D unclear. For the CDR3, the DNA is TGTGCCAGAGCAAATGAAAAACTGTTTTTT. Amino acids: CARANEKLFF.